This TCR beta chain originates from a study of blood T cell repertoires in COVID-19. The germline CDR1 and CDR2 sequences are GTSNPN and SVGIG (reference sequence). This CDR3 has 14 amino acids. V lost 3 bases and J 2 bases, leaving 13 bases between the germline ends. Profiled with immunoSEQ multiplex PCR; TCRdb holds only in-frame clones, not every one. The profile covers under 450,000 clones, with 81% appearing a single time and over 0.95% taken by the ten largest. This TCR was sampled from a human donor with acute or convalescent COVID-19. The donor label of this sample is uncertain. This sequence joins TRBV30 and TRBJ1-1, with D perhaps TRBD1 (6 bases). The sequenced material came from peripheral blood. The DNA of the CDR3 is TGTGCCTGGAGGGCCCAGGGGTATAACACTGAAGCTTTCTTT. Amino acid sequence: CAWRAQGYNTEAFF.